This TCR beta chain was observed in a study of cytomegalovirus exposure and HLA in healthy donors. Study-level information: The Caucasian-associated ancestry cluster held around 81% of roughly 370 genotyped donors.

On this clone: The antigen is undetermined.

Germline-derived CDR1 and CDR2 are MDHEN and SYDVKM. V was pared by 6 bases and J by 2 bases, with 15 bases of the junction left unmatched. The CDR3 spans 18 residues. Study-wide points: Among TCR beta chains, those listed as cytomegalovirus-associated numbered more than 150. Most TCR sequences were uncommon, yet certain public TCRs appeared in many donors. It was taken for granted in presence/absence analyses that sequencing depth across donors was roughly uniform.

PCR involved 60 Vbeta and 13 Jbeta primers. Sequencing was performed with immunoSEQ multiplex PCR; in TCRdb, only in-frame clones are kept and a portion is missing. The table records under 150,000 clones, 80% to 90% of them present only once. The V and J genes are TRBV28 and TRBJ2-7; TRBD2 matches 11 bases. The source material was PBMCs. The TCR comes from a middle-aged woman in good health and CMV-seropositive. CDR3 sequence: CASSSGQILAGVPYEQYF. The CDR3 coding sequence is TGTGCCAGCAGCTCGGGACAGATACTAGCGGGAGTACCCTACGAGCAGTACTTC.